Presented here are 17 T cell receptor beta chains from one specimen sequenced in a study of cytomegalovirus exposure and HLA in healthy donors. PCR employed 60 Vbeta and 13 Jbeta primers. TCRdb keeps only in-frame clones here, not all; method: immunoSEQ multiplex PCR. The sample contains approximately 160,000 clones, 68% of which appear only once. The sample taken for sequencing was PBMCs. These receptors all stem from a man aged 45-60 years in good health and CMV-seronegative.

This clone has a single count. CDR3 sequence (DNA): TGTGCCAGCTCCCCCCTAGGGGGCCCTGTTCAGCCCCAGCATTTT. Amino acid sequence: CASSPLGGPVQPQHF. This chain links TRBV18 with TRBJ1-5; 7 bases are a match to TRBD1. This CDR3 contains 15 residues. Per the germline V gene, CDR1 is KGHSH and CDR2 is LQKENI. J was trimmed by 6 bases and V by 6 bases; bases with no gene match: 11. The whole variable domain, remainder taken from reference TRBV18 and TRBJ1-5, is NAGVMQNPRHLVRRRGQEARLRCSPMKGHSHVYWYRQLPEEGLKFMVYLQKENIIDESGMPKERFSAEFPKEGPSILRIQQVVRGDSAAYFCASSPLGGPVQPQHFGDGTRLSIL.

The chain couples TRBV19 to TRBJ2-6; possible D gene TRBD1, 6 bases. V lost 9 bases to trimming and J lost 2 bases, with 11 bases between them. The CDR3 is 14 residues long. From germline, CDR1 is LNHDA and CDR2 SQIVND (reference sequence). The CDR3 DNA is TGTGCCAGCAGGGGTCCTGCTGGGGCCAACGTCCTGACTTTC. It yields the protein CASRGPAGANVLTF. Full variable domain (missing parts from reference TRBV19 and TRBJ2-6): DGGITQSPKYLFRKEGQNVTLSCEQNLNHDAMYWYRQDPGQGLRLIYYSQIVNDFQKGDIAEGYSVSREKKESFPLTVTSAQKNPTAFYLCASRGPAGANVLTFGAGSRLTVL.

This CDR3 is CASSPRRNQETQYF. As DNA, the CDR3 is TGTGCCAGCAGCCCACGGAGGAACCAAGAGACCCAGTACTTC. The V call is TRBV11-1, the J call TRBJ2-5; the D gene is possibly TRBD2 (5 bases). The length of the CDR3 is 14 residues. The germline V gene encodes CDR1 SGHAT and CDR2 FQDESV (reference sequence). Trimming cost V 5 bases and J 0 bases, with 10 bases left between them.

A few counts support this clone. The chain couples TRBV12-5 to TRBJ2-5; 10 nucleotides line up with TRBD1. Germline CDR1 reads LGHNT; CDR2 reads FRNRAP. This CDR3 has 17 residues. Unmatched junction bases numbered 12, after V lost 1 base and J lost 7 bases. The CDR3 reads CASGLALGTGDRGTQYF. The CDR3 DNA follows: TGTGCTAGTGGTTTGGCCCTCGGGACAGGGGATCGGGGGACCCAGTACTTC.

This chain uses TRBV7-9 with TRBJ1-2; D is perhaps TRBD1 (5 bases). V lost 5 bases, J lost 4 bases, and 11 bases lay in between. The length of the CDR3 is 13 residues. Germline-derived CDR1 and CDR2 are SEHNR and FQNEAQ (reference sequence). CDR3 sequence reads: CASSGGVGYGYTF. The CDR3 bases are TGTGCCAGCAGCGGAGGGGTAGGCTATGGCTACACCTTC.

The chain combines TRBV6-4 with TRBJ1-1; possibly TRBD1 for D (5 bases). V was clipped by 2 bases and J by 7 bases, with 14 bases between them. Germline V lookup: CDR1 MRHNA, CDR2 SNTAGT. The CDR3 extends over 14 amino acids. The CDR3 DNA follows: TGTGCCAGCAGTGACGCCCCAGGGTCTGGTGAAGCTTTCTTT. Amino acid sequence: CASSDAPGSGEAFF.

The DNA for the CDR3 is TGTGCCACCAGCAGACCGGGGACTTCCTTAGCTGGGGCCAACGTCCTGACTTTC. It yields the protein CATSRPGTSLAGANVLTF. V usage is TRBV15 and J usage is TRBJ2-6; D might be TRBD2 (6 bases). Germline assignment: CDR1 LNHNV and CDR2 YYDKDF (reference sequence). V lost 2 bases, J lost 2 bases, and 16 bases lay in between. This CDR3 has 18 residues.

This clone appeared once. Germline and junction disagree at one end, which may indicate a read error. The genes are TRBV7-9 and TRBJ1-3; TRBD1 matches at 7 bases. CDR1 SEHNR and CDR2 FQNEAQ come from the germline V gene (reference sequence). The CDR3 has 13 residues. In nucleotides, the CDR3 is TGTTCCAGCAGCCAGGGACAGGGAAACACCATATATTTT. Residues: CSSSQGQGNTIYF.

The chain joins TRBV2 to TRBJ1-6; D may be TRBD1 (5 bases). Per germline, CDR1 SNHLY and CDR2 FYNNEI. V lost 9 bases, J lost 3 bases, and 9 bases lay in between. This CDR3 has 13 amino acids. For the CDR3, the DNA is TGTGCCAGGACACAGGACTATAATTCACCCCTCCACTTT. This sequence encodes CARTQDYNSPLHF. Full variable domain (rest looked up from reference TRBV2 and TRBJ1-6): EPEVTQTPSHQVTQMGQEVILRCVPISNHLYFYWYRQILGQKVEFLVSFYNNEISEKSEIFDDQFSVERPDGSNFTLKIRSTKLEDSAMYFCARTQDYNSPLHFGNGTRLTVT.

CDR3: CASSLEQPRIQETQYF. CDR3 DNA: TGTGCCAGCAGCTTGGAACAGCCTCGAATTCAAGAGACCCAGTACTTC. The V and J genes are TRBV5-8 and TRBJ2-5; D is ambiguous. Per germline, CDR1 SGHTS and CDR2 YDEGEE. The V and J ends lost 0 bases and 2 bases respectively, with 14 bases between them. There are 16 residues in the CDR3.

The chain is built from TRBV5-1 and TRBJ2-3; 12 nucleotides align to TRBD2. Losses at the gene ends were 1 base for V and 3 bases for J; bases not matched to a gene: 6. The CDR3 runs to 17 residues. Germline loops: CDR1 SGHRS, CDR2 YFSETQ. The CDR3 sequence: CASSLSASGGDTDTQYF. In DNA, the CDR3 is TGCGCCAGCAGCTTGAGTGCTAGCGGGGGGGATACAGATACGCAGTATTTT.

This clone showed up just a few times. The chain's CDR3 is CASRTGTGGGYEQYF. DNA of the CDR3: TGTGCCAGCAGAACCGGGACAGGGGGCGGATACGAGCAGTACTTC. The rearrangement joins TRBV6-5 to TRBJ2-7; 12 bases agree with TRBD1. Per germline, CDR1 MNHEY and CDR2 SVGAGI. The CDR3 runs to 15 residues. The trim removed 6 bases at V and 4 bases at J, leaving 7 bases unmatched.

The rearrangement links TRBV9 to TRBJ2-3; 12 bases line up with TRBD2. Trimming at V came to 9 bases and at J to 1 base, leaving 3 bases not matched to a gene. There are 14 residues in the CDR3. Germline assignment: CDR1 SGDLS and CDR2 YYNGEE. CDR3 amino acids: CANPSGGGTDTQYF. CDR3 coding DNA: TGTGCCAATCCTAGCGGGGGGGGCACAGATACGCAGTATTTT.

This clone was found a few times. The V and J genes are TRBV28 and TRBJ1-1, with a tentative D call TRBD1 (6 bases). CDR1 is MDHEN and CDR2 is SYDVKM in the germline V gene. Deletions cut 5 bases from V and 6 bases from J, with 16 bases between. The CDR3 is 14 residues long. CDR3 region: CASSLLGGGPEAFF. The DNA of the CDR3 is TGTGCCAGCAGTCTATTAGGGGGGGGGCCTGAAGCTTTCTTT. The whole variable domain, filled in from reference TRBV28 and TRBJ1-1, reads DVKVTQSSRYLVKRTGEKVFLECVQDMDHENMFWYRQDPGLGLRLIYFSYDVKMKEKGDIPEGYSVSREKKERFSLILESASTNQTSMYLCASSLLGGGPEAFFGQGTRLTVV.

V is TRBV5-1 and J is TRBJ2-6; D call uncertain. The CDR3 runs 15 residues. V was shortened by 4 bases and J by 0 bases, with 8 bases between the two germline ends. Germline CDR1 is SGHRS and CDR2 is YFSETQ. CDR3 sequence: CASSLSYSGANVLTF. The CDR3 nucleotides are TGCGCCAGCAGCCTCTCCTACTCTGGGGCCAACGTCCTGACTTTC.

This chain connects TRBV5-6 to TRBJ1-5; 11 bases line up with TRBD1. There are 15 residues in the CDR3. With 4 bases clipped from V and 5 bases from J, the junction kept 5 bases outside the gene matches. Per the germline V gene, CDR1 is SGHDT and CDR2 is YYEEEE. CDR3 nucleotides: TGTGCCAGCAGCCTGGGACAGGGGGAGTATCAGCCCCAGCATTTT. Its translation: CASSLGQGEYQPQHF.

This clone was detected a few times. The chain uses TRBV2 and TRBJ2-3, with D tentatively TRBD2 (7 bases). Looked up from germline, CDR1 is SNHLY and CDR2 is FYNNEI. V was pared by 3 bases and J by 5 bases, with 18 bases between. CDR3 size: 16 residues. CDR3 bases: TGTGCCAGCAGTGATCCGGGGGGCCTCGCGCGAGATACGCAGTATTTT. Residues: CASSDPGGLARDTQYF. The full variable domain, with the rest looked up from reference TRBV2 and TRBJ2-3, is EPEVTQTPSHQVTQMGQEVILRCVPISNHLYFYWYRQILGQKVEFLVSFYNNEISEKSEIFDDQFSVERPDGSNFTLKIRSTKLEDSAMYFCASSDPGGLARDTQYFGPGTRLTVL.